The next 11 T cell receptor beta chains were all read from a single sample in a study of shared clonotypes between healthy human individuals. Only CD45RO-negative cells positively selected for CCR7 counted as naive CD8 cells, so terminally differentiated effector memory CD45RA+ cells were excluded. Sequencing used immunoSEQ multiplex PCR; TCRdb keeps in-frame clones, though not all of them. The table includes some 2.1 million clones, 90% to 95% detected once. The sequenced sample was naive CD8+ T cells from PBMCs. The receptors were sampled from a man aged 18-30 years in good health. Some clones in this sample may be carry-over from other donors' samples.

The rearrangement links TRBV7-3 to TRBJ2-2; D possibly corresponds to TRBD2 (6 bases). There are 15 residues in the CDR3. From germline, CDR1 is SGHTA and CDR2 FQGTGA. V was clipped by 5 bases and J by 5 bases, with 15 bases between them. Here the CDR3 reads CASSPLRRGTGELFF. The CDR3, as DNA: TGTGCCAGCAGCCCCCTCCGCCGGGGGACCGGGGAGCTGTTTTTT.

The chain joins TRBV9 to TRBJ1-2; unclear D gene. The germline V and J ends were trimmed by 4 bases and 1 base, with 11 bases remaining between them. The CDR3 covers 14 residues. Per the germline V gene, CDR1 is SGDLS and CDR2 is YYNGEE. Written as DNA, the CDR3 is TGTGCCAGCAGCCCGCCCCGCAGTAACTATGGCTACACCTTC. Its protein is CASSPPRSNYGYTF.

V usage is TRBV7-8 and J usage is TRBJ2-2; TRBD2 matches at 7 bases. The CDR3 spans 16 residues. Trimming removed 5 bases from V and 0 bases from J; junction bases left unmatched: 6. Germline CDR1 SGHVS, CDR2 FQNEAQ. DNA for the CDR3: TGTGCCAGCAGCCGCCCGGGGGGACCGAACACCGGGGAGCTGTTTTTT. Its protein is CASSRPGGPNTGELFF.

The J gene is TRBJ2-7, the V gene TRBV25-1, with unresolved D. Trimming removed 6 bases from V and 5 bases from J, with 20 bases in between. The CDR3 consists of 15 residues. CDR1 MGHDK and CDR2 SYGVNS come from the germline V gene. Here the CDR3 DNA reads TGTGCCAGCAGGGACCGAGGCGTCCCTTTCAACGAGCAGTACTTC. Amino acid sequence: CASRDRGVPFNEQYF.

This chain joins TRBV9 and TRBJ2-7, with 12 bases matching TRBD1. This CDR3 contains 16 residues. CDR1 SGDLS and CDR2 YYNGEE come from the germline V gene. After removal of 3 bases from V and 5 bases from J, the junction contained 9 bases not matched to a gene. Here the CDR3 DNA reads TGTGCCAGCAGCGCCCGTATGGGACAGGGGGCCGACGAGCAGTACTTC. Its translation is CASSARMGQGADEQYF.

This chain links TRBV9 with TRBJ2-1, with 9 bases lining up with TRBD1. Trimming removed 0 bases from V and 6 bases from J; junction bases left unmatched: 10. Germline V gene data show CDR1 as SGDLS and CDR2 as YYNGEE. This CDR3 has 17 residues. The CDR3 DNA follows: TGTGCCAGCAGCGTAGATGTGGGGACAGGGTTTGTCAATGAGCAGTTCTTC. Amino acid sequence: CASSVDVGTGFVNEQFF.

Comment on this clone: Additional DNA sequences in this sample encode the identical CDR3. This chain links TRBV28 with TRBJ1-1; D remains ambiguous. The CDR3 is 11 residues long. Germline V gives CDR1 MDHEN, CDR2 SYDVKM. Trimming took 3 bases from V and 8 from J, leaving 7 bases between them. CDR3 amino acids: CASSLNSEAFF. CDR3 sequence (DNA): TGTGCCAGCAGTTTGAACAGCGAAGCTTTCTTT.

The J gene is TRBJ2-5, the V gene TRBV28, with 10 bases identical to TRBD1. The germline V gene has CDR1 MDHEN and CDR2 SYDVKM. V gave up 2 bases and J gave up 5 bases; unmatched junction bases: 5. This CDR3 is built from 15 residues. In nucleotides, the CDR3 is TGTGCCAGCAGTTTAGTAGACAGGGGGCGGGAGACCCAGTACTTC. Its translation: CASSLVDRGRETQYF.

V gene TRBV18 combines with J gene TRBJ2-7; 7 bases align to TRBD2. V trimming: 5 bases; J trimming: 5 bases; junction bases outside the gene matches: 15. The germline V gene has CDR1 KGHSH and CDR2 LQKENI. The CDR3 spans 16 residues. CDR3 protein: CASSTGRTRYGDEQYF. Here the CDR3 DNA reads TGTGCCAGCTCAACCGGTCGGACTAGATATGGGGACGAGCAGTACTTC.

The rearrangement links TRBV27 to TRBJ2-7; 8 nucleotides match TRBD1. The germline CDR1 and CDR2 sequences are MNHEY and SMNVEV (reference sequence). V was clipped by 6 bases and J by 0 bases; unmatched bases: 13. The CDR3 spans 17 residues. The CDR3 loop is CASSRGQALSPSYEQYF. The CDR3, as DNA: TGTGCCAGCAGCCGGGGACAGGCTCTTTCCCCCTCCTACGAGCAGTACTTC.

This chain uses TRBV7-8 with TRBJ2-3; D not resolved. V lost 4 bases and J 2 bases, leaving 7 bases between the germline ends. Germline V CDR1 and CDR2: SGHVS, FQNEAQ. This CDR3 is built from 13 residues. In DNA form, the CDR3 reads TGTGCCAGCAGCTCTATTTACACAGATACGCAGTATTTT. Amino acids: CASSSIYTDTQYF.